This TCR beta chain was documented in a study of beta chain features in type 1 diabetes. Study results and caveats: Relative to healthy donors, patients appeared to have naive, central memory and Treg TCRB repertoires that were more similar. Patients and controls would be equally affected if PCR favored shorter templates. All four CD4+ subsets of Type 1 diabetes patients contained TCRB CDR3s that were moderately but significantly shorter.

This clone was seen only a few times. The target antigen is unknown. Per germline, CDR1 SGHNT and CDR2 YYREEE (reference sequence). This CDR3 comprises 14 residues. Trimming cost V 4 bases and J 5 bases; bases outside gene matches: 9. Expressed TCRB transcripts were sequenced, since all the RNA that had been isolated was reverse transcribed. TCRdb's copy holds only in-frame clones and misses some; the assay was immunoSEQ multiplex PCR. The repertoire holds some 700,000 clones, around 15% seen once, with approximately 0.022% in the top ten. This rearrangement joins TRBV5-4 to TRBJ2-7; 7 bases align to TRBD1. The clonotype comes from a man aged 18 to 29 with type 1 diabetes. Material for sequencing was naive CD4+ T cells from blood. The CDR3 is CASSLQRGRNEQYF. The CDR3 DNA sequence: TGTGCCAGCAGCCTCCAGAGGGGGCGAAACGAGCAGTACTTC.